This TCR beta chain was retrieved from a study of identical twins. Unique molecular identifiers were in the cDNA, with template-switch universal primer binding. TCRdb reprocessed the 5' RACE reads via MiXCR and lists one record per CDR3 protein. This repertoire shows about 700,000 distinct CDR3 sequences, over 8.5% found once; its top ten account for 0.85% to 1%. V gave up 3 bases and J gave up 5 bases; unmatched junction bases: 7. The CDR3 is 14 amino acids. Germline CDR1 MNHEY, CDR2 SMNVEV (reference sequence). The sample was also linked to a second study, of yellow fever vaccine responses in identical twins.

This receptor was identified in a woman between 18 and 29 years old in good health. V gene TRBV27 combines with J gene TRBJ2-7, with TRBD2 matching over 7 bases. Sample: PBMCs. This CDR3 reads CASSLGGSYNEQYF. The DNA of the CDR3 is TGTGCCAGCAGTTTGGGCGGGAGTTACAACGAGCAGTACTTC.